This is a list of T cell receptor beta chains from one sample in a study of T-cell memory formation after mild COVID-19. TCRdb re-derived calls from the 5' RACE reads in MiXCR, one entry per CDR3 protein. The sample contains under 550,000 distinct CDR3 sequences, roughly 18% of which appear only once. Sequenced input: PBMCs or a T cell subset sorted from them (not recorded which). These receptors all stem from a man between 18 and 35 years old who had mild COVID-19 (a few samples of this study predate the infection). Cell type and time point are not known. The conserved cysteine and the conserved F or W are not part of the CDR3 here. Fields, in order: V gene, clone size, CDR3 protein. Clone size is stated in some rows and not others, as once, few, many or a class when expanded.

V: TRBV7-3; size: many; CDR3: ASSLSGISTDTQY
V: TRBV30; size: .; CDR3: AWSGGRGQETQY
V: TRBV25-1; size: .; CDR3: ASSEQRGMGEKLF
V: TRBV7-2; size: few; CDR3: ASSPRLRVGSPLH
V: TRBV5-4; size: few; CDR3: ASSLTGGRGTEAF
V: TRBV5-1; size: few; CDR3: ASSLPSSGGLGDEQF
V: TRBV5-5; size: few; CDR3: ASSLESGYNEQF
V: TRBV11-2; size: few; CDR3: ASSLAPGRVAYAYEQY
V: TRBV7-2; size: many; CDR3: ASSPRGEQY
V: TRBV5-1; size: few; CDR3: ASTPLAGKGDTQY
V: TRBV20-1; size: few; CDR3: SAPPRGSSYNEQF
V: TRBV28; size: many; CDR3: ASSLGRAFRTGGNGYT
V: TRBV5-1; size: few; CDR3: SSSLAVSGMAGELF
V: TRBV5-5; size: .; CDR3: ASSGWDRGFYEQY